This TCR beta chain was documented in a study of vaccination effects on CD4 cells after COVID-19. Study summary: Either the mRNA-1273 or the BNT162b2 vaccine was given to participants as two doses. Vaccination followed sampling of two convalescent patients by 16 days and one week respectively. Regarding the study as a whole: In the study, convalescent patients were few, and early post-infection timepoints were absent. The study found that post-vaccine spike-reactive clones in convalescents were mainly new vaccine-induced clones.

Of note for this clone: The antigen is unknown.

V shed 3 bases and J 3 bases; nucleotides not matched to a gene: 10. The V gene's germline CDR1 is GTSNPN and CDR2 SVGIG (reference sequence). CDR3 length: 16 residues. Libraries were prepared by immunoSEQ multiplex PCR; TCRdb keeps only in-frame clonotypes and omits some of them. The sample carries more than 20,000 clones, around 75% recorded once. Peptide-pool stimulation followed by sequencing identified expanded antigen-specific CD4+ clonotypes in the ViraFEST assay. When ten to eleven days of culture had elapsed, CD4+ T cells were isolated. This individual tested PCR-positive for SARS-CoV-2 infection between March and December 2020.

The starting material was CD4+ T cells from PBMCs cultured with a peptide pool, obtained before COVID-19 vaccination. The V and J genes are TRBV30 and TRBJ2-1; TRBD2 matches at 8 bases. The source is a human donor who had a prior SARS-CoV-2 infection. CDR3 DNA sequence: TGTGCCTGGAGCGCCCAGGTCGGGGGGGTCTACAATGAGCAGTTCTTC. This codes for CAWSAQVGGVYNEQFF.